This TCR beta chain was documented in a study of Tregs in tolerant kidney transplant recipients. At the level of the study: Sorting of CD4+CD25+CD127- cells followed approximately 3-day belatacept mixed lymphocyte reactions, sometimes with approximately five-day graft donor restimulation. Sorting used antibodies to exclude donor cells.

Study-wide results and limits: Biological reproducibility was not directly addressed in this study. Validation in larger populations is needed because few patients were studied.

Regarding this clone: The antigen remains undetermined.

Profiling relied on immunoSEQ multiplex PCR, and the TCRdb table lists in-frame clones only, not all of them. Of about 44,000 clones listed, over 95% are singletons. The CDR3 is made up of 14 amino acids. V lost 6 bases to trimming and J lost 7 bases, with 19 bases between them. The germline CDR1 and CDR2 sequences are MNHEY and SVGAGI. The chain couples TRBV6-5 to TRBJ2-7, with D perhaps assigned TRBD1 or TRBD2 (5 bases each). Sequences were obtained from Tregs from blood cultured with allogeneic cells. The clonotype comes from a human donor in good health. CDR3 DNA: TGTGCCAGCAGCCTCCGGGGCGGGTTGTCGGAGCAGTACTTC. It codes for CASSLRGGLSEQYF.